The rows below give T cell receptor beta chains drawn from one sample of a study of blood T cells in healthy people across ages. In TCRdb, the 5' RACE reads were re-called with MiXCR into one record per CDR3 protein. This table has approximately 580,000 distinct CDR3 sequences, nearly 25% appearing once. The same specimen was also included in a second study, on T cells of mothers and their children.

The sequenced sample consisted of blood. Source of these receptors: a boy between 10 and 17 years old in good health. Each CDR3 is given with its conserved first and last residue. The D gene is left open where the match is weak. Where a row states a size, it is once, few, many or the class of an expanded clone; other rows omit it.

clone_size	d_call	v_call	j_call	cdr3_nt	cdr3_aa
NA	NA	TRBV2	TRBJ2-1	TGTGCCAGCAGTGGGGGCCGCCCGCGGTTCTTC	CASSGGRPRFF
few	NA	TRBV7-9	TRBJ2-7	TGTGCCAGCAGCCCTGAGAGGGCCGGGACTTACGAGCAGTACTTC	CASSPERAGTYEQYF
few	NA	TRBV7-2	TRBJ1-3	TGTGCCAGCAGCATAACTAGGACAGCTTCTGGAAACACCATATATTTT	CASSITRTASGNTIYF
NA	TRBD2	TRBV6-1	TRBJ2-1	TGTGCCAGCAGTCCAACCCGGGCTAGCGGGGGTGGCAGGGTCCATGAGCAGTTCTTC	CASSPTRASGGGRVHEQFF
NA	NA	TRBV7-2	TRBJ1-2	TGTGCCAGCAGCCCAACCAGGGACTCTAACTATGGCTACACCTTC	CASSPTRDSNYGYTF
NA	NA	TRBV4-3	TRBJ2-7	TGCGCCAGCAGCCAAGACCAAAGAAACTACGAGCAGTACTTC	CASSQDQRNYEQYF
few	NA	TRBV20-1	TRBJ2-5	TGCAGTGCTAGAGAAGGGGCCGCACAAGAGACCCAGCACTTC	CSAREGAAQETQHF
NA	NA	TRBV7-9	TRBJ2-7	TGTGCCAGCACCACGATCGACAGACCCTACGAGCAGTACTTC	CASTTIDRPYEQYF
NA	NA	TRBV5-6	TRBJ1-4	TGTGCCAGCAGCTTGGTTGCGGCGGGAAATGAAAAGCTGTTTTTT	CASSLVAAGNEKLFF
NA	NA	TRBV3-1	TRBJ2-7	TGTGCCAGCAGCTATCTCCAGGGTCGCAACGAGCAGTACTTC	CASSYLQGRNEQYF
few	NA	TRBV5-1	TRBJ2-1	TGCGCCAGCAGCTTGGACACCCCATGGTTGGATGAGCAGTCCTTC	CASSLDTPWLDEQSF
few	NA	TRBV7-2	TRBJ2-2	TGTGCCAGCAGCTTAGGTCAAGCTGACCCCGGCGGGGAGCTGTTTTTT	CASSLGQADPGGELFF
few	TRBD2	TRBV7-2	TRBJ2-5	TGTGCCAGCAGCCCTAGCGGGAGGCAAGAGACCCAGTACTTC	CASSPSGRQETQYF
once	NA	TRBV25-1	TRBJ2-3	TGTGCCAGCAGTGGGAATAGAGGAGGGCCAACAGATACGCAGTATTTT	CASSGNRGGPTDTQYF
few	TRBD2	TRBV7-2	TRBJ2-1	TGTGCCAGCAGTCTTAGCGGGAGGGAGCAGTTCTTC	CASSLSGREQFF
NA	NA	TRBV20-1	TRBJ2-1	TGCAGTGCTGGGGTTCCCCTGGGAGGCCACAATGAGCAGTTCTTC	CSAGVPLGGHNEQFF
many	NA	TRBV5-1	TRBJ2-1	TGCGCCAGCAGGGGTGATGAGTACAATGAGCAGTTCTTC	CASRGDEYNEQFF
few	NA	TRBV28	TRBJ2-3	TGTGCCAGCAGCGAAGTGACCGGGACAAGGCGGGATACGCAGTATTTT	CASSEVTGTRRDTQYF
few	NA	TRBV5-1	TRBJ2-2	TGCGCCAGCAGCTGGCGTTGGATTGGCACCGGGGAGCTGTTTTTT	CASSWRWIGTGELFF
few	NA	TRBV3-1	TRBJ2-5	TGTGCCAGCAGCCAACTAACCCGGGGAAGGTCGGAGACCCAGTACTTC	CASSQLTRGRSETQYF
few	TRBD1	TRBV7-9	TRBJ1-4	TGTGCCAGCAGCCACGGGGACAGCCTTAATGAAAAACTGTTTTTT	CASSHGDSLNEKLFF
NA	TRBD1	TRBV6-2/TRBV6-3	TRBJ1-5	TGTGCCAGCAGTAATGGACAGGTTCAAGCGCCCCAGCATTTT	CASSNGQVQAPQHF
NA	NA	TRBV7-9	TRBJ1-1	TGTGCCAGCAGCTTCGACGCAGCCTTAAACACTGAAGCTTTCTTT	CASSFDAALNTEAFF
NA	TRBD2	TRBV5-1	TRBJ2-1	TGCGCCAGCAGCACGGTAGCGGGAGCACTCAATGAGCAGTTCTTC	CASSTVAGALNEQFF
many	NA	TRBV25-1	TRBJ1-2	TGTGCCGCACGGGGGGCGGGCTATGGCTACACCTTC	CAARGAGYGYTF
few	NA	TRBV4-3	TRBJ2-5	TGCGCCAGCAGCCAAGATCGTGTCCCACGCGAGACCCAGTACTTC	CASSQDRVPRETQYF
NA	TRBD1	TRBV15	TRBJ2-7	TGTGCCACCAGCGGGGGACAGGGTAGCTCCTACGAGCAGTACTTC	CATSGGQGSSYEQYF
many	NA	TRBV29-1	TRBJ2-7	TGCAGCGTTGAAGAGATGGGGAGCTACGAGCAGTACTTC	CSVEEMGSYEQYF
NA	NA	TRBV6-1	TRBJ2-7	TGTGCCAGCAGTGAAGTGTCAGAGACATCCTACGAGCAGTACTTC	CASSEVSETSYEQYF
NA	NA	TRBV5-1	TRBJ2-3	TGCGCCAGCAGAGAACAGAGCACAGATACGCAGTATTTT	CASREQSTDTQYF
many	NA	TRBV7-2	TRBJ2-5	TGTGCCAGCAGTTTCTTAGGGGAGACCCAGTACTTC	CASSFLGETQYF
many	TRBD1	TRBV2	TRBJ2-4	TGTGCCAGCAGTGAGTCGGCAGGGGGAAACATTCAGTACTTC	CASSESAGGNIQYF
few	TRBD2	TRBV3-1	TRBJ2-7	TGTGCCAGCAGCCAAGATAAGACTAGCGGGGCGGGCGGCTACGAGCAGTACTTC	CASSQDKTSGAGGYEQYF